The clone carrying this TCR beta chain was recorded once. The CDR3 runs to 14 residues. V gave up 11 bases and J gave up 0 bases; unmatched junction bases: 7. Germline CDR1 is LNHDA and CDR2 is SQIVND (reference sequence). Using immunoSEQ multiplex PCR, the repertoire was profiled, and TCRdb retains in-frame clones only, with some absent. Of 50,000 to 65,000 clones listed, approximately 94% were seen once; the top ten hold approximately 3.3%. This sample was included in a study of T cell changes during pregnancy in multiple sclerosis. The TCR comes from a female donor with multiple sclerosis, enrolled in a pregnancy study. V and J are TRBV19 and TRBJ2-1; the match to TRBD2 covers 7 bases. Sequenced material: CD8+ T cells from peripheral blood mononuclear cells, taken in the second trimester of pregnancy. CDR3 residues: CAASSGSSYNEQFF. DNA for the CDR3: TGTGCCGCTTCTAGCGGAAGCTCCTACAATGAGCAGTTCTTC.